Shown below are 25 T cell receptor beta chains from a single sample sequenced in a study of shared clonotypes between healthy human individuals. Only in-frame clones appear in the TCRdb table, and some are missing; sequencing was by immunoSEQ multiplex PCR. In the table there are roughly 2.5 million clones, around 94% of which are singletons. Source material: naive CD4+ T cells sorted from blood. As to subset: CD45RA+ positively selected. These receptors all stem from a man aged 18 to 30 in good health.

J is TRBJ2-5 and V is TRBV7-9; 11 bases are a match to TRBD2. There are 16 residues in the CDR3. In germline, CDR1 is SEHNR, CDR2 FQNEAQ (reference sequence). J was trimmed by 2 bases and V by 3 bases; bases with no gene match: 5. The CDR3 DNA follows: TGTGCCAGCAGCTTCTTCCGGACTAGCGGGCAAGAGACCCAGTACTTC. Amino acid sequence: CASSFFRTSGQETQYF. The whole variable domain, remainder taken from reference TRBV7-9 and TRBJ2-5, is DTGVSQNPRHKITKRGQNVTFRCDPISEHNRLYWYRQTLGQGPEFLTYFQNEAQLEKSRLLSDRFSAERPKGSFSTLEIQRTEQGDSAMYLCASSFFRTSGQETQYFGPGTRLLVL.

The rearrangement uses TRBV21-1 and TRBJ2-1; the table's D call, TRBD2, was not checked against the DNA. TRBV21-1 is classified as a pseudogene. There are 16 residues in the CDR3. The CDR3 nucleotides read TGTGCCAGCCGGTCCAGGACGACTAGCGGGCCGAATGAGCAGTTCTTC. Translated, it gives CASRSRTTSGPNEQFF.

The chain couples TRBV7-8 to TRBJ2-7; either TRBD1 or TRBD2 may supply D (5 bases each). Germline lookup yields CDR1 SGHVS and CDR2 FQNEAQ. The CDR3 runs to 14 residues. V was trimmed by 5 bases and J by 4 bases, leaving 15 bases between them. The CDR3 DNA reads TGTGCCAGCAGCCTTCTGGGGGATGGGTACGAGCAGTACTTC. Translation gives CASSLLGDGYEQYF.

The chain uses TRBV29-1 and TRBJ2-5, with TRBD2 matching 9 bases. There are 12 residues in the CDR3. Looked up from germline, CDR1 is SQVTM and CDR2 is ANQGSEA. The V and J ends lost 7 bases and 4 bases, in that order; junction bases with no gene match: 4. CDR3 sequence (DNA): TGCAGCGCGGGAGCGGGAGGAGAGACCCAGTACTTC. Its translation: CSAGAGGETQYF.

The chain has TRBV19 and TRBJ2-2; tentatively, D is TRBD2 (6 bases). The CDR3 length is 13 residues. CDR1 is LNHDA, CDR2 SQIVND, per germline (reference sequence). V was shortened by 6 bases and J by 6 bases, with 11 bases between the two germline ends. CDR3 sequence: CASSGSIAGELFF. The CDR3 DNA is TGTGCCAGTAGCGGGAGTATAGCCGGGGAGCTGTTTTTT.

The V and J genes are TRBV4-3 and TRBJ2-1, with D possibly matching TRBD2 (6 bases). V dropped 1 base and J dropped 4 bases, with 11 bases sitting between them. Germline CDR1 and CDR2: LGHNA and YSLEER. The CDR3 runs 15 residues. As DNA, the CDR3 is TGCGCCAGCAGCCAAGTAGCTAGCGATTACAATGAGCAGTTCTTC. Translation: CASSQVASDYNEQFF.

This clone was observed a single time. The chain has TRBV19 and TRBJ2-7; D gene ambiguous. CDR3 length equals 12 residues. Germline V lookup: CDR1 LNHDA, CDR2 SQIVND (reference sequence). V was trimmed by 4 bases and J by 2 bases, leaving 6 bases between them. The DNA of the CDR3 is TGTGCCAGTAGTACCCCTCCCTACGAGCAGTACTTC. It specifies CASSTPPYEQYF. Variable domain in full (rest from reference TRBV19 and TRBJ2-7): DGGITQSPKYLFRKEGQNVTLSCEQNLNHDAMYWYRQDPGQGLRLIYYSQIVNDFQKGDIAEGYSVSREKKESFPLTVTSAQKNPTAFYLCASSTPPYEQYFGPGTRLTVT.

The rearrangement links TRBV5-1 to TRBJ2-7; TRBD2 agrees at 9 bases. J gave up 6 bases and V 2 bases, and 15 bases lay outside the gene matches. Germline CDR1 reads SGHRS; CDR2 reads YFSETQ. This CDR3 has 17 amino acids. The CDR3 bases are TGCGCCAGCAGCTTAGCGACTAGCGGCCTATCGGGGGGCGAGCAGTACTTC. It translates to CASSLATSGLSGGEQYF.

The gene calls are TRBV13 and TRBJ2-3, with TRBD1 matching over 7 bases. The V gene end was trimmed by 3 bases and the J gene end by 2 bases; junction bases not matched to a gene: 2. Germline assignment: CDR1 PRHDT and CDR2 FYEKMQ (reference sequence). CDR3 length: 14 residues. The CDR3 is CASSFTGDTDTQYF. CDR3 nucleotides: TGTGCCAGCAGCTTCACAGGGGACACAGATACGCAGTATTTT.

The J gene is TRBJ1-4, the V gene TRBV5-1, with D tentatively TRBD1 (6 bases). The CDR3 covers 17 residues. Trimming pared 4 bases from V and 0 bases from J, leaving 16 bases between. Per the germline V gene, CDR1 is SGHRS and CDR2 is YFSETQ. The CDR3 nucleotides read TGCGCCAGCAGCCCAGGACAGTTCCAAGCAACTAATGAAAAACTGTTTTTT. Its protein is CASSPGQFQATNEKLFF.

V gene TRBV10-3 combines with J gene TRBJ1-6; maybe TRBD1 (5 bases). V lost 3 bases and J lost 5, with 17 bases in between. This CDR3 is built from 17 residues. Germline V gene lookup returns CDR1 ENHRY and CDR2 SYGVKD. The CDR3 is CAISDLPGRLHNSPLHF. In nucleotides, the CDR3 is TGTGCCATCAGTGATCTGCCAGGGAGGCTCCATAATTCACCCCTCCACTTT.

CDR3 sequence (DNA): TGTGCCATTTCCAGAGGACAGGGGAACTATAATTCACCCCTCCACTTT. Translation gives CAISRGQGNYNSPLHF. The chain is built from TRBV2 and TRBJ1-6, with 9 bases that match TRBD1. CDR3 size: 16 residues. Germline trimming cut 10 bases from V and 3 bases from J; bases unmatched to any gene: 10. Per germline, CDR1 SNHLY and CDR2 FYNNEI.

The chain links TRBV5-1 to TRBJ1-4, with D possibly TRBD1 on 5 matching bases. Germline V gene lookup returns CDR1 SGHRS and CDR2 YFSETQ. Trimming stripped 0 bases from V and 10 bases from J, with 16 bases between. The CDR3 is 15 residues long. Written as DNA, the CDR3 is TGCGCCAGCAGCTTGGCCGGGACGGTGGGGGGAAAACTGTTTTTT. Translated: CASSLAGTVGGKLFF.

This clone showed up just once. The chain joins TRBV7-9 to TRBJ2-1; TRBD2 matches at 8 bases. Trimming at V came to 2 bases and at J to 4 bases, leaving 7 bases not matched to a gene. Germline V lookup: CDR1 SEHNR, CDR2 FQNEAQ (reference sequence). CDR3 length equals 16 residues. Here the CDR3 DNA reads TGTGCCAGCAGCTTATTTGGGCGGGGGGCTTACAATGAGCAGTTCTTC. This codes for CASSLFGRGAYNEQFF.

CDR3 DNA: TGTGCCAGCAGGGCACAGGGGGGCCAAGAGACCCAGTACTTC. Encoded protein: CASRAQGGQETQYF. V is TRBV6-1 and J is TRBJ2-5; TRBD1 matches 8 bases. The CDR3 runs to 14 residues. Trimming removed 6 bases from V and 1 base from J; junction bases left unmatched: 4. Looked up from germline, CDR1 is MNHNS and CDR2 is SASEGT.

Concerning this clone itself: The sample has other DNA sequences that encode this CDR3 too. This chain uses TRBV20-1 with TRBJ2-7, with a possible D match to TRBD2 (6 bases). Looked up from germline, CDR1 is DFQATT and CDR2 is SNEGSKA (reference sequence). The CDR3 length is 11 residues. The germline V and J ends were trimmed by 3 bases and 6 bases, with 9 bases remaining between them. CDR3 coding DNA: TGCAGTGCTAGGGGCGGGGCCGAGCAGTACTTC. Protein: CSARGGAEQYF.

The V call is TRBV7-9, the J call TRBJ1-6; D not certain. The CDR3 spans 13 residues. V gave up 1 base and J gave up 10 bases, with 8 bases separating them. Germline-derived CDR1 and CDR2 are SEHNR and FQNEAQ (reference sequence). The CDR3 spells CASSLGSGSPLHF. CDR3 bases: TGTGCCAGCAGCTTAGGAAGTGGGTCACCCCTCCACTTT.

The V gene is TRBV4-3, the J gene TRBJ2-7; TRBD2 aligns across 7 bases. The CDR3 runs to 17 residues. Germline values: CDR1 LGHNA, CDR2 YSLEER. The junction had 11 bases not matched to a gene; V was cut back by 0 bases and J by 3 bases. CDR3 in amino acids: CASSQDFRRGTYYEQYF. The CDR3 DNA reads as TGCGCCAGCAGCCAAGATTTCCGGCGGGGGACTTACTACGAGCAGTACTTC.

On this clone: An end of the junction differs from the germline gene, which may be a read error. The chain recombines TRBV7-7 with TRBJ2-1, with D unresolved. This CDR3 contains 15 residues. Germline loops: CDR1 SSHAT, CDR2 FNYEAQ (reference sequence). In DNA, the CDR3 is TGTGCTAGCAGCTTAATTGGCGGTCCTGGGGATGAGCAGTTCTTC. It specifies CASSLIGGPGDEQFF. The variable domain in full, completed from reference TRBV7-7 and TRBJ2-1, reads GAGVSQSPRYKVTKRGQDVTLRCDPISSHATLYWYQQALGQGPEFLTYFNYEAQPDKSGLPSDRFSAERPEGSISTLTIQRTEQRDSAMYRCASSLIGGPGDEQFFGPGTRLTVL.

This chain connects TRBV6-1 to TRBJ1-1; 7 nucleotides match TRBD1. CDR1 MNHNS and CDR2 SASEGT come from the germline V gene. This CDR3 is 16 amino acids long. Trimming cost V 3 bases and J 4 bases; bases outside gene matches: 11. CDR3 bases: TGTGCCAGCAGTGAGGCGCGGGCAGGGGGGCTCACTGAAGCTTTCTTT. Residues: CASSEARAGGLTEAFF.

V and J are TRBV2 and TRBJ1-1; TRBD1 aligns across 7 bases. CDR1 SNHLY and CDR2 FYNNEI come from the germline V gene. With V trimmed by 4 bases and J by 5 bases, 10 bases remained unmatched. The CDR3 has 15 residues. This CDR3 reads CASSVLQGIETEAFF. As DNA, the CDR3 is TGTGCCAGCAGTGTATTACAGGGGATTGAGACTGAAGCTTTCTTT.

V usage is TRBV18 and J usage is TRBJ2-6; no clear D gene. The V gene lost 0 bases and the J gene lost 1 base, with 10 bases spanning the gap. Germline CDR1 reads KGHSH; CDR2 reads LQKENI. The CDR3 has 17 amino acids. As DNA, the CDR3 is TGTGCCAGCTCACCACCCTTTTTCGTGTCTGGGGCCAACGTCCTGACTTTC. Amino acids: CASSPPFFVSGANVLTF. Variable domain in full (rest from reference TRBV18 and TRBJ2-6): NAGVMQNPRHLVRRRGQEARLRCSPMKGHSHVYWYRQLPEEGLKFMVYLQKENIIDESGMPKERFSAEFPKEGPSILRIQQVVRGDSAAYFCASSPPFFVSGANVLTFGAGSRLTVL.

The chain joins TRBV5-4 to TRBJ2-3; D is unresolved. Germline CDR1 and CDR2: SGHNT and YYREEE (reference sequence). This CDR3 region has 15 residues. The V and J ends lost 1 base and 4 bases respectively, with 13 bases between them. The CDR3 DNA sequence: TGTGCCAGCAGCTTGCGGTCCTCCGGCGCAGATACGCAGTATTTT. This sequence encodes CASSLRSSGADTQYF. Variable domain in full (rest from reference TRBV5-4 and TRBJ2-3): ETGVTQSPTHLIKTRGQQVTLRCSSQSGHNTVSWYQQALGQGPQFIFQYYREEENGRGNFPPRFSGLQFPNYSSELNVNALELDDSALYLCASSLRSSGADTQYFGPGTRLTVL.

V and J are TRBV7-2 and TRBJ2-1; TRBD2 aligns across 13 bases. The CDR3 covers 15 residues. The V gene's germline CDR1 is SGHTA and CDR2 FQGNSA. V lost 4 bases and J lost 6; bases outside the gene matches: 3. For the CDR3, the DNA is TGTGCCAGCAGCTCGGGACTAGCGGGGTTCAATGAGCAGTTCTTC. It codes for CASSSGLAGFNEQFF. Combining the CDR3 with reference TRBV7-2 and TRBJ2-1 gives the whole variable domain GAGVSQSPSNKVTEKGKDVELRCDPISGHTALYWYRQSLGQGLEFLIYFQGNSAPDKSGLPSDRFSAERTGGSVSTLTIQRTQQEDSAVYLCASSSGLAGFNEQFFGPGTRLTVL.

DNA of the CDR3: TGTGCCAGCAGTTACAGGGGCAGGGGTGTGTACGAGCAGTACTTC. It codes for CASSYRGRGVYEQYF. This chain uses TRBV6-5 with TRBJ2-7; tentatively, D is TRBD1 (6 bases). This CDR3 comprises 15 residues. Germline CDR1 and CDR2: MNHEY and SVGAGI. V was cut by 2 bases and J by 4 bases, with 15 bases left in between.